This T cell receptor beta chain derives from a study of blood T cell repertoires in COVID-19. The assay was immunoSEQ multiplex PCR, and TCRdb's table has in-frame clones only and misses some. The data hold tens of thousands of clones, with approximately 78% observed a single time. Trimming removed 3 bases from V and 7 bases from J; junction bases left unmatched: 5. Germline V CDR1 and CDR2: LNHDA, SQIVND (reference sequence). The CDR3 is made up of 16 amino acids. The sequenced material came from peripheral blood. V and J are TRBV19 and TRBJ2-2, with 13 bases fitting TRBD2. The clonotype comes from a man in his 60s with acute or convalescent COVID-19. The chain's CDR3 is CASSMTSGRLGGELFF. CDR3 sequence (DNA): TGTGCCAGTAGTATGACTAGCGGGAGGTTAGGCGGGGAGCTGTTTTTT.